Listed below are T cell receptor beta chains from one sample, sequenced in a study of neurological immune-mediated disorders. TCRdb redid the calling of the 5' RACE reads with MiXCR, one entry per CDR3 protein. Of roughly 80,000 distinct CDR3 sequences listed, 10% were seen once; the top ten hold about 1.7%. Source material: PBMCs. These receptors were collected from a man aged 40-50 years in good health. The CDR3 runs from the conserved cysteine through the conserved F or W. The D gene is left open where the match is weak. Clone size, where shown, is once, few, many, or a class for clones that have expanded.

V gene: TRBV5-6
clone size: many
D gene: .
J gene: TRBJ1-5
CDR3 protein: CASSLQGRGNQPQHF
CDR3 DNA: TGTGCCAGCAGCTTACAGGGACGGGGCAATCAGCCCCAGCATTTT

V gene: TRBV20-1
clone size: medium-sized
D gene: .
J gene: TRBJ2-5
CDR3 protein: CSASQDQETQYF
CDR3 DNA: TGCAGTGCTAGCCAGGATCAAGAGACCCAGTACTTC

V gene: TRBV6-2/TRBV6-3
clone size: many
D gene: .
J gene: TRBJ2-1
CDR3 protein: CASSRGRNEQFF
CDR3 DNA: TGTGCCAGCAGTAGGGGAAGGAATGAGCAGTTCTTC

V gene: TRBV5-1
clone size: many
D gene: .
J gene: TRBJ2-1
CDR3 protein: CASSLALAGKDEQFF
CDR3 DNA: TGCGCCAGCAGCTTGGCCTTGGCAGGAAAGGATGAGCAGTTCTTC

V gene: TRBV6-6
clone size: many
D gene: .
J gene: TRBJ2-7
CDR3 protein: CASRNGQRQVSYEQYF
CDR3 DNA: TGTGCCAGCAGGAATGGGCAAAGACAGGTTTCCTACGAGCAGTACTTC

V gene: TRBV5-1
clone size: .
D gene: TRBD2
J gene: TRBJ2-1
CDR3 protein: CASSPPLIAGQDEQFF
CDR3 DNA: TGCGCCAGCAGCCCCCCGTTGATAGCGGGGCAGGACGAGCAGTTCTTC

V gene: TRBV6-6
clone size: many
D gene: TRBD2
J gene: TRBJ2-2
CDR3 protein: CASSTGTSGSMNTGELFF
CDR3 DNA: TGTGCCAGCAGCACCGGGACTAGCGGATCGATGAACACCGGGGAGCTGTTTTTT

V gene: TRBV7-3
clone size: many
D gene: TRBD1
J gene: TRBJ2-6
CDR3 protein: CASSSMDRPSGANVLTF
CDR3 DNA: TGTGCCAGCAGCTCTATGGACAGGCCCTCTGGGGCCAACGTCCTGACTTTC

V gene: TRBV13
clone size: .
D gene: .
J gene: TRBJ2-3
CDR3 protein: CASSLAPRSDTQYF
CDR3 DNA: TGTGCCAGCAGCTTAGCCCCCCGTTCTGATACGCAGTATTTT

V gene: TRBV20-1
clone size: .
D gene: TRBD2
J gene: TRBJ2-3
CDR3 protein: CSARRGPRTSGRTDTQYF
CDR3 DNA: TGCAGTGCTAGGAGGGGTCCTAGAACTAGCGGACGCACAGATACGCAGTATTTT

V gene: TRBV20-1
clone size: few
D gene: .
J gene: TRBJ1-1
CDR3 protein: CSAPQTEGWANTEAFF
CDR3 DNA: TGCAGTGCTCCCCAGACAGAAGGGTGGGCGAACACTGAAGCTTTCTTT

V gene: TRBV7-2
clone size: many
D gene: TRBD2
J gene: TRBJ2-7
CDR3 protein: CASSFGLAGGREQYF
CDR3 DNA: TGTGCCAGCAGCTTCGGACTAGCGGGGGGACGAGAGCAGTACTTC

V gene: TRBV11-2
clone size: many
D gene: .
J gene: TRBJ1-3
CDR3 protein: CASSLDSGYISGNTIYF
CDR3 DNA: TGTGCCAGCAGCTTAGATAGTGGTTACATTTCTGGAAACACCATATATTTT

V gene: TRBV20-1
clone size: many
D gene: .
J gene: TRBJ2-1
CDR3 protein: CSPAGMNEQFF
CDR3 DNA: TGCAGCCCCGCGGGGATGAATGAGCAGTTCTTC

V gene: TRBV3-1
clone size: .
D gene: .
J gene: TRBJ2-7
CDR3 protein: CASSRGLPSLSSEQYF
CDR3 DNA: TGTGCCAGCAGCCGCGGACTACCCTCCCTCTCGTCCGAGCAGTACTTC

V gene: TRBV27
clone size: .
D gene: .
J gene: TRBJ1-6
CDR3 protein: CASSLGSGSPLHF
CDR3 DNA: TGTGCCAGCAGTTTAGGTTCGGGTTCACCCCTCCACTTT

V gene: TRBV2
clone size: many
D gene: TRBD1
J gene: TRBJ2-2
CDR3 protein: CASGYRGTGELFF
CDR3 DNA: TGTGCCAGCGGTTACAGGGGCACCGGGGAGCTGTTTTTT

V gene: TRBV5-5
clone size: many
D gene: TRBD2
J gene: TRBJ2-1
CDR3 protein: CASSFSGTWMSEQFF
CDR3 DNA: TGTGCCAGCAGCTTTAGCGGGACCTGGATGAGTGAGCAGTTCTTC

V gene: TRBV12-3/TRBV12-4
clone size: many
D gene: TRBD1
J gene: TRBJ1-1
CDR3 protein: CATLDRGSEAFF
CDR3 DNA: TGTGCCACCCTTGACAGGGGCTCTGAAGCTTTCTTT

V gene: TRBV12-3/TRBV12-4
clone size: many
D gene: TRBD1
J gene: TRBJ1-2
CDR3 protein: CASRSNNGTGRYYGYTF
CDR3 DNA: TGTGCCAGCAGATCTAATAACGGGACAGGGAGGTACTATGGCTACACCTTC

V gene: TRBV5-1
clone size: many
D gene: .
J gene: TRBJ2-2
CDR3 protein: CASSFLQGTHTGELFF
CDR3 DNA: TGCGCCAGCAGCTTTCTACAGGGGACTCACACCGGGGAGCTGTTTTTT

V gene: TRBV29-1
clone size: many
D gene: TRBD1
J gene: TRBJ1-1
CDR3 protein: CSVEGGQGRFTEAFF
CDR3 DNA: TGCAGCGTTGAAGGAGGACAGGGGAGGTTCACTGAAGCTTTCTTT

V gene: TRBV7-9
clone size: many
D gene: TRBD2
J gene: TRBJ2-1
CDR3 protein: CASSRTSGPSGYNEQFF
CDR3 DNA: TGTGCCAGCAGTCGGACTAGCGGGCCTTCTGGCTACAATGAGCAGTTCTTC

V gene: TRBV7-9
clone size: many
D gene: .
J gene: TRBJ2-7
CDR3 protein: CASSSHPRTSYEQYF
CDR3 DNA: TGTGCCAGCAGCTCCCACCCCCGCACGTCCTACGAGCAGTACTTC